What follows is one T cell receptor (beta chain) and its context. No antigen is known for it. As it was prepared, the TCRbeta library received unique molecular identifiers. TCRdb recomputed calls from the PCR reads with MiXCR, one row per CDR3 protein. The table shows fewer than 700,000 distinct CDR3 sequences, with roughly 13% occurring only once. V lost 1 base, J lost 1 base, and 9 bases lay in between. This CDR3 has 15 amino acids. This sample is drawn from a study of T-cell reconstitution after alpha-beta-depleted transplantation in children. Study results and caveats: Diversity of TCRbeta at day 60 was high in some patients, arising from surviving recipient T cells and thymic progenitors. T cells produced anew were the main source of T-cell counts and diversity one year after transplant. Several hundred expanded graft clones reportedly supplied alpha-beta T cells about two months after transplant.

The receptor was derived from a male patient between 10 and 17 years old who had a stem cell transplant for acute myeloid leukemia, so the T cells may come from the graft donor. V gene TRBV12-3 or TRBV12-4 combines with J gene TRBJ2-3, with D perhaps being TRBD1 or TRBD2 (6 bases each). The specimen comprised PBMCs, mostly from graft donor cells, sampled 360 days after TCRalphabeta/CD19-depleted stem cell transplant. The CDR3 nucleotides read TGTGCCAGCAGTTTAGAGGGGGGCGGCACAGATACGCAGTATTTT. It encodes CASSLEGGGTDTQYF.